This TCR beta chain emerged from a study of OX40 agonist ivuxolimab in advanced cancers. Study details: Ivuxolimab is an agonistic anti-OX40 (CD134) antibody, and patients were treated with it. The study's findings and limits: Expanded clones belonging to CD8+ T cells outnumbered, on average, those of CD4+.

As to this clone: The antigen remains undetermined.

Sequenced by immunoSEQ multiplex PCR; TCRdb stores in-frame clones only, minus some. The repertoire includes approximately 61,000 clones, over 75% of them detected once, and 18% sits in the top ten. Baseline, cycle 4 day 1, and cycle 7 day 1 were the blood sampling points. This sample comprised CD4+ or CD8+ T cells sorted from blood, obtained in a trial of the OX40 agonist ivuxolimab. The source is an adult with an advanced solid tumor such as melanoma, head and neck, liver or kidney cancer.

The CDR3 DNA sequence: TGTGCCAGCAGTGAAACGGTGCGTAGCGGGACCTCTGATACGCAGTATTTT. Translating it yields CASSETVRSGTSDTQYF. The chain is built from TRBV2 and TRBJ2-3; TRBD2 matches at 8 bases. Germline V CDR1 and CDR2: SNHLY, FYNNEI. The CDR3 sequence is 17 residues long. V was pared by 2 bases and J by 6 bases, with 13 bases of the junction left unmatched.